The rows below give T cell receptor beta chains drawn from one sample of a study of cytomegalovirus exposure and HLA in healthy donors. Profiling relied on immunoSEQ multiplex PCR, and the TCRdb table lists in-frame clones only, not all of them. The sample yields 160,000 or so clones, around 81% seen once. Sequenced sample: PBMCs. The receptors here all came from a man between 40 and 49 years old in good health and CMV-seronegative. CDR3s include the opening cysteine and the closing phenylalanine or tryptophan. D genes are given only for firm matches. Some rows have no size entry. The others give once, few or many, or a class for an expanded clone.

D | J | V | size | DNA | CDR3
- | TRBJ2-5 | TRBV5-1 | - | TGCGCCAGCAGCTTGGCCGGGAAAGAGACCCAGTACTTC | CASSLAGKETQYF
- | TRBJ2-1 | TRBV5-1 | - | TGCGCCAGCAGCCAGGGAGGATACAATGAGCAGTTCTTC | CASSQGGYNEQFF
TRBD2 | TRBJ2-4 | TRBV9 | - | TGTGCCAGCAGCCCAAGACCGGGACTGGCCGGGGGGAACATTCAGTACTTC | CASSPRPGLAGGNIQYF
- | TRBJ1-1 | TRBV6-6 | - | TGTGCCAGCAGTTACTCGCAGGGCATGAACACTGAAGCTTTCTTT | CASSYSQGMNTEAFF
TRBD2 | TRBJ2-2 | TRBV28 | - | TGTGCCAGCAGAGTAATAGCTAGCGGGAGGACCGGGGAGCTGTTTTTT | CASRVIASGRTGELFF
- | TRBJ2-1 | TRBV4-1 | - | TGCGCCAGCAGCCCATCGACAGGGAGGAATGAGCAGTTCTTC | CASSPSTGRNEQFF
- | TRBJ2-6 | TRBV19 | - | TGTGCCAGTAGTATAGTTTGGCAGGGGATCGTCGGGGCCAACGTCCTGACTTTC | CASSIVWQGIVGANVLTF
TRBD1 | TRBJ2-4 | TRBV19 | - | TGTGCCAGTAGTATAAAGGGACAGGGGGACAGTCAGTACTTC | CASSIKGQGDSQYF
TRBD2 | TRBJ2-1 | TRBV4-1 | few | TGCGCCAGCAGCCCCTTAGGGGGTCCGGGACTAGCGGGACTGCGATCCTACAATGAGCAGTTCTTC | CASSPLGGPGLAGLRSYNEQFF
- | TRBJ2-1 | TRBV25-1 | - | TGTGCCAGCAGTGAATTGGACTCGGGGAATGAGCAGTTCTTC | CASSELDSGNEQFF
TRBD2 | TRBJ2-1 | TRBV14 | - | TGTGCCAGCAGCCAAGGACTAGCGGGAGTCCCCTACAATGAGCAGTTCTTC | CASSQGLAGVPYNEQFF
TRBD1 | TRBJ1-2 | TRBV27 | - | TGTGCCAGCAGTTCCAGCTCAACTAAAACAGGGGAAGGCTACACCTTC | CASSSSSTKTGEGYTF
TRBD1 | TRBJ1-4 | TRBV27 | - | TGTGCCTGCAAGGGGTTGGGACAGGGTCAGGAAAAACTGTTTTTT | CACKGLGQGQEKLFF
- | TRBJ2-7 | TRBV19 | - | TGTGCCAGTAGTTTTCTCCAGGGCGGCGAGCAGTACTTC | CASSFLQGGEQYF
TRBD1 | TRBJ2-7 | TRBV11-2 | - | TGTGCCAGCAGCTTATCTTTGACAGGGGGCCTCTCCTACGAGCAGTACTTC | CASSLSLTGGLSYEQYF
- | TRBJ1-1 | TRBV27 | - | TGTGCCAGCAGTTTCGGACAGTTTATGAACACTGAAGCTTTCTTT | CASSFGQFMNTEAFF
- | TRBJ1-4 | TRBV5-1 | - | TGCGCCAGCCGACGACAGCATAATGAAAAACTGTTTTTT | CASRRQHNEKLFF
TRBD1 | TRBJ1-1 | TRBV6-5 | once | TGTGCCAGCAGTTCCAGGACAGGGGACACTGAAGCTTTCTTT | CASSSRTGDTEAFF
TRBD1 | TRBJ1-2 | TRBV9 | few | TGTGCCAGCAGCGGCAGGGGGCGCACTAACTATGGCTACACCTTC | CASSGRGRTNYGYTF
TRBD1 | TRBJ1-2 | TRBV27 | - | TGTGCCAGCAGTTTATTGGCAGGGGGTTCATCCTATGGCTACACCTTC | CASSLLAGGSSYGYTF
TRBD2 | TRBJ2-1 | TRBV10-3 | - | TGTGCCATCAGTGAGAAGCGGGAGGGCCTCGGTAATGAGCAGTTCTTC | CAISEKREGLGNEQFF
- | TRBJ1-2 | TRBV28 | few | TGTGCCAGCAGTTTTGAGAGGCCCCGCGGCTACACCTTC | CASSFERPRGYTF
- | TRBJ1-1 | TRBV5-4 | - | TGTGCCAGCAGCTTGGCAGGGGCGCTTCTCACTGAAGCTTTCTTT | CASSLAGALLTEAFF
TRBD1 | TRBJ2-7 | TRBV28 | - | TGTGCCAGCTTCGGACAGGGGGCCGACGAGCAGTACTTC | CASFGQGADEQYF
TRBD1 | TRBJ1-1 | TRBV28 | - | TGTGCCAGCAGTCAACAGGGGGCAGCTGAAGCTTTCTTT | CASSQQGAAEAFF
- | TRBJ2-3 | TRBV6-1 | - | TGTGCCAGCAGGTGGACAGACACAGATACGCAGTATTTT | CASRWTDTDTQYF
TRBD2 | TRBJ2-2 | TRBV2 | - | TGTGCCAGCAGTCCGACTAGCGCGAACACCGGGGAGCTGTTTTTT | CASSPTSANTGELFF
TRBD1 | TRBJ1-5 | TRBV28 | - | TGTGCCAGCAGCCAGGGGGCCAGCAATCAGCCCCAGCATTTT | CASSQGASNQPQHF
- | TRBJ2-7 | TRBV19 | few | TGTGCCAGTAGTGTCGAGACAGGTGAGCAGTACTTC | CASSVETGEQYF